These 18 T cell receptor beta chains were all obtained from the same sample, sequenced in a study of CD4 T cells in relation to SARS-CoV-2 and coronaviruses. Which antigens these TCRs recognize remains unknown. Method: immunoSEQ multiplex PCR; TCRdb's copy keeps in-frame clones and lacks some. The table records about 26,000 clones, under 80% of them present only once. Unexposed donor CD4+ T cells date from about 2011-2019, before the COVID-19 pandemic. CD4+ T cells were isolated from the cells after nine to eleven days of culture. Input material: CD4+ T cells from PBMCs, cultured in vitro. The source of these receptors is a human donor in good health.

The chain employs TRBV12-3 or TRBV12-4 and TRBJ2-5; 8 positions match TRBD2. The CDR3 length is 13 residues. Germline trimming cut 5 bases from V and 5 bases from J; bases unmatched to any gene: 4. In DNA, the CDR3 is TGTGCCAGCAGTGGAACGGGGGGGGAGACCCAGTACTTC. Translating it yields CASSGTGGETQYF.

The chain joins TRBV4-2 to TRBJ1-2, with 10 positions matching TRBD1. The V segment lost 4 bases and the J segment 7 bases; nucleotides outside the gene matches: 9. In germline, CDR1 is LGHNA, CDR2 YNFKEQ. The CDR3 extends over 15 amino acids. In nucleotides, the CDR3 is TGTGCCAGCAGCCTTCTCCCGGGACAGGGGCTTGGCTACACCTTC. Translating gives CASSLLPGQGLGYTF.

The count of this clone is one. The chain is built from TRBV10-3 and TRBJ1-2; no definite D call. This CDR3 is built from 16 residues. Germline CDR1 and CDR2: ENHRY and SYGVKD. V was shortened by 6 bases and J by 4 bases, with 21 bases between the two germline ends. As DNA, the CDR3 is TGTGCCATCAGCGTCAGAGAAAAAGGGTACGGCTATGGCTACACCTTC. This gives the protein CAISVREKGYGYGYTF.

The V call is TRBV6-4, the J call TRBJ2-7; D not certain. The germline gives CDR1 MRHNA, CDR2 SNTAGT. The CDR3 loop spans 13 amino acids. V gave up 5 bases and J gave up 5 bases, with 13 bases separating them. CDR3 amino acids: CASSKTPENEQYF. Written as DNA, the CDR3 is TGTGCCAGCAGTAAAACCCCCGAAAACGAGCAGTACTTC.

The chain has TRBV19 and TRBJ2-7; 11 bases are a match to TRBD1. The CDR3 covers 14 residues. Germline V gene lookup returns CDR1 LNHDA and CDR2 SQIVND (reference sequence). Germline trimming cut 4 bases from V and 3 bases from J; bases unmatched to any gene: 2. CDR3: CASSTGTGGYEQYF. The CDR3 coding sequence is TGTGCCAGTAGTACCGGGACAGGGGGCTACGAGCAGTACTTC.

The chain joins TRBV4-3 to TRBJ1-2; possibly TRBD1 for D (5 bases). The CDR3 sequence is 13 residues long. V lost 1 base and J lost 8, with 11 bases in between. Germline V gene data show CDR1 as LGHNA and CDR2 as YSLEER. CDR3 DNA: TGCGCCAGCAGCCAAGGAAAGGGGTTGGGCTACACCTTC. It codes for CASSQGKGLGYTF.

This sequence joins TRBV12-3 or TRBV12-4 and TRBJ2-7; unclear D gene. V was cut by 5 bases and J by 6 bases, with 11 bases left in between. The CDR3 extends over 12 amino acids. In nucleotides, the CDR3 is TGTGCCAGCAGTCCGGACCTTGGCGAGCAGTACTTC. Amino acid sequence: CASSPDLGEQYF.

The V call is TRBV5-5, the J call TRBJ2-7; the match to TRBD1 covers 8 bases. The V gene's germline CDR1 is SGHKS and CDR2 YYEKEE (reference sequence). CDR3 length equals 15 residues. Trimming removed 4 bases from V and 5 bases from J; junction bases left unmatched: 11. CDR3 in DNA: TGTGCCAGCAGCCCAGGGACAGGAAGGTGGAACGAGCAGTACTTC. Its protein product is CASSPGTGRWNEQYF.

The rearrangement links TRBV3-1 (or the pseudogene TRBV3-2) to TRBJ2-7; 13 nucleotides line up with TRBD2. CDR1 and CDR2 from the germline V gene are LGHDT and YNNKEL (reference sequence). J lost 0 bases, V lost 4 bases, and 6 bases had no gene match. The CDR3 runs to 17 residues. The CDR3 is CASSRTSGGASSYEQYF. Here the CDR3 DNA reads TGTGCCAGCAGCCGGACTAGCGGGGGAGCGAGCTCCTACGAGCAGTACTTC.

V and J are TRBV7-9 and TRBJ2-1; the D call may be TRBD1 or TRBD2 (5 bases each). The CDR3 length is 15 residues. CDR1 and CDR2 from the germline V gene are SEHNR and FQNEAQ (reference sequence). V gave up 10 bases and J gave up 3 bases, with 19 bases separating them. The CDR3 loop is CAIPKGKGSYNEQFF. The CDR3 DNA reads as TGTGCCATTCCGAAGGGGAAGGGGAGCTACAATGAGCAGTTCTTC.

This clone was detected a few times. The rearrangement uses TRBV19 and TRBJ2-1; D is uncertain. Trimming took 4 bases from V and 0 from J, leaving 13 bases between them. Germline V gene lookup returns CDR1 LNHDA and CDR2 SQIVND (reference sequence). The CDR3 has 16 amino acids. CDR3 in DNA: TGTGCCAGTAGTACTCCAGGACGGAGCTCCTACAATGAGCAGTTCTTC. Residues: CASSTPGRSSYNEQFF.

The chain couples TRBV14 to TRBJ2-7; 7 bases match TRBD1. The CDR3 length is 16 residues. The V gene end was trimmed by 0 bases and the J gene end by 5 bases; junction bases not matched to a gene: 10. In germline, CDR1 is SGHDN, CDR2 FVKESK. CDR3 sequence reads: CASSQDLATGRDEQYF. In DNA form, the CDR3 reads TGTGCCAGCAGCCAAGATTTGGCGACAGGGCGGGACGAGCAGTACTTC.

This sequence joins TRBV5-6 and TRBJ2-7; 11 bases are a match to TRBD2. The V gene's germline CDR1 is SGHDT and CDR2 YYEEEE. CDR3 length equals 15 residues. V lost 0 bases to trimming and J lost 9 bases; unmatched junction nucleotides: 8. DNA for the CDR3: TGTGCCAGCAGCTTGGTCACTAGCGGGGGTTTGGGGCAGTACTTC. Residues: CASSLVTSGGLGQYF.

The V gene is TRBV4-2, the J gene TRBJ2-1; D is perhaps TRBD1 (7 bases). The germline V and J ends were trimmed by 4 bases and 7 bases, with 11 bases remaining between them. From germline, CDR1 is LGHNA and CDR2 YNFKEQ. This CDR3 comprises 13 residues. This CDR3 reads CASSRGTENEQFF. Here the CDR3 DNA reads TGTGCCAGCAGCCGCGGGACAGAAAATGAGCAGTTCTTC.

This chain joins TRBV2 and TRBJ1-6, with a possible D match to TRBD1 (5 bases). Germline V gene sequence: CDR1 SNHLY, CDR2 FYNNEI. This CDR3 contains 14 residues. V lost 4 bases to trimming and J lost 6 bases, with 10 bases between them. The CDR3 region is CASSARVGNSPLHF. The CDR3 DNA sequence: TGTGCCAGCAGTGCCAGGGTGGGTAATTCACCCCTCCACTTT.

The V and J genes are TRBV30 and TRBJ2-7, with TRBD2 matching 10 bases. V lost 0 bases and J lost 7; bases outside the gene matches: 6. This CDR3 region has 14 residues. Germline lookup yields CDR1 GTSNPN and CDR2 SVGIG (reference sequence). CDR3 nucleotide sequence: TGTGCCTGGAGTGTTGGGCTAGCGGGAGATGAGCAGTACTTC. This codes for CAWSVGLAGDEQYF.

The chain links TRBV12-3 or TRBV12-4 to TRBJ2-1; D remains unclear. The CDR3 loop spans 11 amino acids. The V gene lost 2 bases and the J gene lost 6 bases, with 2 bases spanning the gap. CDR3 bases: TGTGCCAGCAGTTTACGCAATGAGCAGTTCTTC. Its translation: CASSLRNEQFF.

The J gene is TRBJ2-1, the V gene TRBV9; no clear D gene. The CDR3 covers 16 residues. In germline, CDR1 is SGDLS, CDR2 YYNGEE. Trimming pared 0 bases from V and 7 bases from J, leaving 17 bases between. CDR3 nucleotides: TGTGCCAGCAGCGTAGTCGGAGACTTACTATTAAATGAGCAGTTCTTC. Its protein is CASSVVGDLLLNEQFF.